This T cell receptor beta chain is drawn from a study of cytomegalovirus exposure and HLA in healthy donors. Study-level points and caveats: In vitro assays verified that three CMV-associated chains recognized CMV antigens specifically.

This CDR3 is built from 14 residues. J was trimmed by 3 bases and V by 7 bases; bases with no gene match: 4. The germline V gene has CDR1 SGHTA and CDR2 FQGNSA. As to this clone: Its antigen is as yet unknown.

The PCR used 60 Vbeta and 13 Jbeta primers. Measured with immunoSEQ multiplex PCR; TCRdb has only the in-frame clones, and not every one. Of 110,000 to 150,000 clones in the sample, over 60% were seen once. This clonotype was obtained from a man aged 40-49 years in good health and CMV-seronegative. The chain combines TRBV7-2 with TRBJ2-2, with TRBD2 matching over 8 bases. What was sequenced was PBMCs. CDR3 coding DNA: TGTGCCAGCACGGGACTAGGTGACACCGGGGAGCTGTTTTTT. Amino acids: CASTGLGDTGELFF.